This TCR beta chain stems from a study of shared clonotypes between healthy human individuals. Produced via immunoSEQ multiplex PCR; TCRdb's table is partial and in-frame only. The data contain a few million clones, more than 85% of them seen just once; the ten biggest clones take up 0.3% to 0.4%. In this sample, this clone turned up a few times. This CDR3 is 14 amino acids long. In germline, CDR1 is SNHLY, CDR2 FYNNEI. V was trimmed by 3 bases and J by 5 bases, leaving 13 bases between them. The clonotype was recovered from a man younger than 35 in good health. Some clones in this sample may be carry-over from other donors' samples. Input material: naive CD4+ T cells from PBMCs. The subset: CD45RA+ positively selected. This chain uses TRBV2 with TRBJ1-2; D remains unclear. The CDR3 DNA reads TGTGCCAGCAGTGATGACTATGGGAGGTATGGCTACACCTTC. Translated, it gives CASSDDYGRYGYTF.